These T cell receptor beta chains were read from a single sample in a study of blood T cells in healthy people across ages. TCRdb itself ran the 5' RACE reads through MiXCR, one entry per CDR3 protein. The table includes about 1,500,000 distinct CDR3 sequences, 42% detected once. The sequencing input was blood. These receptors all come from a woman in her late teens or twenties in good health. The CDR3 runs from the conserved cysteine through the conserved F or W. The D gene is left open where the match is weak. Size is omitted from some rows. Given values are once, few, many or a class for expanded clones.

clone size	D gene	V gene	J gene	CDR3 protein	CDR3 DNA
-	-	TRBV5-1	TRBJ2-2	CASSPPDVGELFF	TGCGCCAGCAGCCCACCGGACGTCGGGGAGCTGTTTTTT
-	TRBD1	TRBV3-1	TRBJ1-2	CASSEGQALGLPTF	TGTGCCAGCAGCGAGGGACAGGCTTTAGGCCTGCCCACCTTC
-	-	TRBV4-1	TRBJ2-7	CANSQISGYEQYF	TGCGCCAACAGCCAGATATCAGGCTACGAGCAGTACTTC
few	TRBD1	TRBV10-3	TRBJ1-6	CAISEQGEYSPLHF	TGTGCCATCAGTGAACAGGGGGAATATTCACCCCTCCACTTT
-	-	TRBV6-1	TRBJ2-3	CASSGWERTDTQYF	TGTGCCAGCTCTGGGTGGGAGAGGACAGATACGCAGTATTTT
few	-	TRBV7-2	TRBJ1-2	CASSFFNPGTHGYTF	TGTGCCAGCAGCTTCTTTAATCCGGGGACCCATGGCTACACCTTC
-	-	TRBV6-1	TRBJ2-7	CATISGSRAYEQYF	TGTGCCACAATCTCCGGGTCCCGGGCATACGAGCAGTACTTC
few	TRBD2	TRBV5-1	TRBJ2-7	CASSLVLSGSVDEQYF	TGCGCCAGCAGCTTGGTTCTGAGCGGGAGTGTAGATGAGCAGTACTTC
-	TRBD1	TRBV7-9	TRBJ2-5	CASSWGRLGTVQETQYF	TGTGCCAGCAGCTGGGGGCGACTCGGGACAGTACAAGAGACCCAGTACTTC
-	-	TRBV24-1	TRBJ2-1	CATSEPAGVETQFF	TGTGCCACCAGTGAACCCGCAGGGGTTGAGACCCAGTTCTTC